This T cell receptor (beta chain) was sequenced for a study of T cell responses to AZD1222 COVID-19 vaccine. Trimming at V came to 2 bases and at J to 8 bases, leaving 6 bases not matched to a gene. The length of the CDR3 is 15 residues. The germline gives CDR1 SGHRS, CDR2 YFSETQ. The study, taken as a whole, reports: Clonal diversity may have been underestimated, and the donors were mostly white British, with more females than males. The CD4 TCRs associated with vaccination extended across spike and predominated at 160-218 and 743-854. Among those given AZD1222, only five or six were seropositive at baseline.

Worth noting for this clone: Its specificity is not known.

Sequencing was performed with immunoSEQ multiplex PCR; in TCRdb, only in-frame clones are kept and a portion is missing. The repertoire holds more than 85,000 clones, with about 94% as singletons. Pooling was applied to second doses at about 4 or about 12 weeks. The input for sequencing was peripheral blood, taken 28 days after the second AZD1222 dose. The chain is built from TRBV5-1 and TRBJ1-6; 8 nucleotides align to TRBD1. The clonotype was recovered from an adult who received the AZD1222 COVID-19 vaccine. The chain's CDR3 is CASSFRTGRDSPLHF. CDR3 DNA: TGCGCCAGCAGCTTCCGGACAGGGCGGGATTCACCCCTCCACTTT.